Shown below are 4 T cell receptor beta chains from a single sample sequenced in a study of cytomegalovirus exposure and HLA in healthy donors. The PCR was carried out with 60 Vbeta primers and 13 Jbeta primers. Clones were read by immunoSEQ multiplex PCR, and TCRdb kept only the in-frame ones, dropping some. The sample yields about 140,000 clones, roughly four fifths seen once. What was sequenced was PBMCs. Receptors originate from a man younger than 35 in good health and CMV-seropositive.

CDR3 loop: CASQQGAGTGELFF. CDR3 in DNA: TGTGCCAGCCAACAGGGGGCGGGCACCGGGGAGCTGTTTTTT. The gene calls are TRBV6-1 and TRBJ2-2; TRBD1 matches 9 bases. CDR3 length equals 14 residues. V gave up 8 bases and J gave up 4 bases; unmatched junction bases: 5. Germline CDR1 reads MNHNS; CDR2 reads SASEGT.

This clone was counted only a few times. This chain connects TRBV28 to TRBJ2-1, with D tentatively TRBD1 (6 bases). Germline CDR1 reads MDHEN; CDR2 reads SYDVKM. V lost 5 bases and J 5 bases, leaving 13 bases between the germline ends. There are 14 residues in the CDR3. This CDR3 is CASSAPDRNNEQFF. The DNA for the CDR3 is TGTGCCAGCAGTGCCCCCGACAGGAACAATGAGCAGTTCTTC.

This clone turned up a few times. J is TRBJ1-6 and V is TRBV2; D is possibly TRBD1 (5 bases). The CDR3 totals 15 residues. Trimming took off 6 bases at V and 9 bases at J, with 18 bases between the two ends. The germline V gene encodes CDR1 SNHLY and CDR2 FYNNEI. CDR3 sequence (DNA): TGTGCCAGCAGACGGGACCGGGAGGCGCCTTCACCCCTCCACTTT. Translating gives CASRRDREAPSPLHF.

V is TRBV9 and J is TRBJ2-7; D may be TRBD1 (6 bases). The CDR3 runs 15 residues. Germline values: CDR1 SGDLS, CDR2 YYNGEE. The V end lost 0 bases, the J end lost 4 bases, and 14 bases lay between the germline ends. CDR3 sequence reads: CASSVGDTSWYEQYF. DNA of the CDR3: TGTGCCAGCAGCGTAGGGGACACCTCCTGGTACGAGCAGTACTTC.